The 24 T cell receptor beta chains reported below all come from one sample, sequenced in a study of blood T cell repertoires in COVID-19. The method was immunoSEQ multiplex PCR; TCRdb's version includes in-frame clones alone and lacks a portion of them. The sample carries around 50,000 clones, roughly 86% recorded once. Sequenced: peripheral blood. Receptors originate from a woman of 80 years or more with acute or convalescent COVID-19.

The V call is TRBV30, the J call TRBJ1-5; 9 nucleotides align to TRBD1. The CDR3 loop spans 15 amino acids. The germline gives CDR1 GTSNPN, CDR2 SVGIG (reference sequence). Losses at the gene ends were 0 bases for V and 3 bases for J; bases not matched to a gene: 3. The chain's CDR3 is CAWSVGTGNNQPQHF. In DNA, the CDR3 is TGTGCCTGGAGTGTAGGGACAGGGAACAATCAGCCCCAGCATTTT.

V and J are TRBV5-1 and TRBJ2-1; 9 bases fit TRBD2. The V gene's germline CDR1 is SGHRS and CDR2 YFSETQ. Germline trimming cut 1 base from V and 5 bases from J; bases unmatched to any gene: 13. There are 18 residues in the CDR3. CDR3 DNA sequence: TGCGCCAGCAGCTTGAGGGGACTAGCACGAGACAATAACAATGAGCAGTTCTTC. It yields the protein CASSLRGLARDNNNEQFF.

The rearrangement links TRBV29-1 to TRBJ1-1, with 9 bases fitting TRBD1. The CDR3 extends over 12 amino acids. J lost 11 bases, V lost 6 bases, and 10 bases had no gene match. Germline CDR1 reads SQVTM; CDR2 reads ANQGSEA. In DNA, the CDR3 is TGCAGCGTAGGGGGACAGGGCGTTAAGGCTTTCTTT. Translated: CSVGGQGVKAFF.

The chain couples TRBV19 to TRBJ2-2, with D possibly TRBD1 on 6 matching bases. CDR1 and CDR2 from the germline V gene are LNHDA and SQIVND (reference sequence). The CDR3 extends over 15 amino acids. Between the trimmed V and J ends, which lost 8 bases and 3 bases, there was a span of 16 bases. This CDR3 reads CASDTGRKYTGELFF. In DNA, the CDR3 is TGTGCCAGTGACACAGGGCGGAAGTACACCGGGGAGCTGTTTTTT.

The chain combines TRBV20-1 with TRBJ1-2, with TRBD1 matching over 9 bases. V lost 4 bases, J lost 14 bases, and 8 bases stayed unmatched. The CDR3 spans 11 residues. From germline, CDR1 is DFQATT and CDR2 SNEGSKA (reference sequence). The CDR3 spells CSAIRDRESTF. CDR3 nucleotide sequence: TGCAGTGCTATCCGGGACAGGGAGTCGACCTTC.

The V and J genes are TRBV4-1 and TRBJ1-6; the D is unclear. Germline CDR1 and CDR2: MGHRA and YSYEKL. The germline V and J ends were trimmed by 0 bases and 7 bases, with 10 bases remaining between them. CDR3 size: 15 residues. CDR3 loop: CASSQEGRPNSPLHF. In DNA, the CDR3 is TGCGCCAGCAGCCAAGAGGGGAGACCCAATTCACCCCTCCACTTT.

This chain links TRBV7-2 with TRBJ1-2; D remains unclear. The V end was cut by 5 bases, the J end by 0 bases, with 10 bases between. The CDR3 sequence is 14 residues long. The germline gives CDR1 SGHTA, CDR2 FQGNSA. This CDR3 reads CASSGMVANYGYTF. CDR3 bases: TGTGCCAGCAGCGGCATGGTCGCTAACTATGGCTACACCTTC.

The V and J genes are TRBV19 and TRBJ1-1; TRBD1 is a possible D gene (6 bases). V lost 1 base and J 1 base, leaving 13 bases between the germline ends. The CDR3 has 16 residues. Looked up from germline, CDR1 is LNHDA and CDR2 is SQIVND (reference sequence). The CDR3 spells CASSIGGVQGNTEAFF. In nucleotides, the CDR3 is TGTGCCAGTAGTATAGGGGGAGTACAGGGGAACACTGAAGCTTTCTTT.

The genes are TRBV10-2 and TRBJ1-2, with no clear D. Germline V CDR1 and CDR2: WSHSY, SAAADI. CDR3 length equals 13 residues. Trimming took off 4 bases at V and 0 bases at J, with 6 bases between the two ends. The CDR3: CASSGQTNYGYTF. Written as DNA, the CDR3 is TGCGCCAGCAGTGGACAAACTAACTATGGCTACACCTTC.

The CDR3 sequence: CASSLSGVKNIQYF. In DNA form, the CDR3 reads TGTGCCAGCAGCCTTAGCGGAGTAAAAAACATTCAGTACTTC. V is TRBV3-1 (or the pseudogene TRBV3-2) and J is TRBJ2-4; D possibly corresponds to TRBD2 (6 bases). The germline V gene has CDR1 LGHDT and CDR2 YNNKEL (reference sequence). The CDR3 runs to 14 residues. Trimming took 4 bases from V and 4 from J, leaving 11 bases between them.

This clone was seen only a few times. The V gene is TRBV7-9, the J gene TRBJ2-3, with no clear D. The V gene lost 5 bases and the J gene lost 4 bases, with 16 bases spanning the gap. Germline V lookup: CDR1 SEHNR, CDR2 FQNEAQ (reference sequence). The CDR3 is 15 residues long. CDR3 nucleotide sequence: TGTGCCAGCAGCCCCCACCGACAAAACTCAGATACGCAGTATTTT. Amino acids: CASSPHRQNSDTQYF.

The chain uses TRBV25-1 and TRBJ2-6; no clear D gene. With 6 bases removed from V and 1 base from J, the gap between germline ends came to 4 bases. The CDR3 has 13 amino acids. CDR1 and CDR2 (germline): MGHDK, SYGVNS. The CDR3 loop reads CASSHSGANVLTF. In DNA form, the CDR3 reads TGTGCCAGCAGCCATTCTGGGGCCAACGTCCTGACTTTC.

This chain connects TRBV3-1 (or the pseudogene TRBV3-2) to TRBJ1-1; maybe TRBD1 (5 bases). V shed 5 bases and J shed 3 bases, with 10 bases lying between them. This CDR3 is 13 amino acids long. CDR1 and CDR2 from the germline V gene are LGHDT and YNNKEL (reference sequence). The CDR3 DNA sequence: TGTGCCAGCAGCGGTTGGGGGGACACTGAAGCTTTCTTT. It specifies CASSGWGDTEAFF.

The J gene is TRBJ2-7, the V gene TRBV5-6; 8 bases are a match to TRBD2. Germline V gene sequence: CDR1 SGHDT, CDR2 YYEEEE. V lost 4 bases and J lost 4; bases outside the gene matches: 10. The CDR3 has 15 amino acids. DNA for the CDR3: TGTGCCAGCAGCCCCCGGTGGTTAGCGGGATACGAGCAGTACGTC. It yields the protein CASSPRWLAGYEQYV.

The CDR3 is CASSAGNYGYTF. In DNA, the CDR3 is TGTGCCAGCAGCGCCGGTAACTATGGCTACACCTTC. The chain is built from TRBV7-9 and TRBJ1-2, with D unclear. Germline V gene sequence: CDR1 SEHNR, CDR2 FQNEAQ (reference sequence). The germline V and J ends were trimmed by 5 bases and 1 base, with 5 bases remaining between them. The CDR3 spans 12 residues. The complete variable domain, with remaining parts taken from reference TRBV7-9 and TRBJ1-2, reads DTGVSQNPRHKITKRGQNVTFRCDPISEHNRLYWYRQTLGQGPEFLTYFQNEAQLEKSRLLSDRFSAERPKGSFSTLEIQRTEQGDSAMYLCASSAGNYGYTFGSGTRLTVV.

This chain links TRBV28 with TRBJ1-2; TRBD1 is a possible D gene (5 bases). Germline assignment: CDR1 MDHEN and CDR2 SYDVKM. This CDR3 has 15 amino acids. V was shortened by 7 bases and J by 4 bases, with 19 bases between the two germline ends. The CDR3 loop is CASKSPTGLSYGYTF. The CDR3 DNA is TGTGCCAGCAAATCCCCGACGGGACTCTCCTATGGCTACACCTTC.

The rearrangement joins TRBV21-1 to TRBJ1-4; no check of the table's D call, TRBD1, against the DNA was made. TRBV21-1 is given as a pseudogene. The CDR3 spans 19 residues. Here the CDR3 reads CASSKGRDRSNATNEKLFF. The CDR3 DNA is TGTGCCAGCAGCAAGGGTAGGGACAGGTCCAATGCAACTAATGAAAAACTGTTTTTT.

The chain combines TRBV30 with TRBJ2-1; D perhaps matches TRBD1 (6 bases). Deletions cut 5 bases from V and 5 bases from J, with 19 bases between. The CDR3 consists of 15 residues. From germline, CDR1 is GTSNPN and CDR2 SVGIG (reference sequence). Here the CDR3 reads CAWQKGERRNNEQFF. CDR3 coding DNA: TGTGCCTGGCAAAAGGGGGAGCGGAGGAACAATGAGCAGTTCTTC.

Judged by abundance, this clone is medium-sized. CDR3 protein: CASSDSGFQETQYF. In DNA, the CDR3 is TGTGCCAGCAGTGATAGCGGGTTCCAAGAGACCCAGTACTTC. The gene calls are TRBV6-6 and TRBJ2-5, with 7 bases identical to TRBD2. From germline, CDR1 is MNHNY and CDR2 SVGAGI (reference sequence). J was trimmed by 1 base and V by 5 bases; bases with no gene match: 4. The CDR3 covers 14 residues.

The V and J genes are TRBV7-9 and TRBJ1-2, with a possible D match to TRBD1 (6 bases). This CDR3 is 12 amino acids long. Germline CDR1 and CDR2: SEHNR and FQNEAQ (reference sequence). Trimming cost V 1 base and J 7 bases, with 7 bases left between them. The CDR3 nucleotides read TGTGCCAGCAGCTTAGAGGGGGTTGGCTACACCTTC. Its protein is CASSLEGVGYTF. The full variable domain, rest sourced from reference TRBV7-9 and TRBJ1-2, is DTGVSQNPRHKITKRGQNVTFRCDPISEHNRLYWYRQTLGQGPEFLTYFQNEAQLEKSRLLSDRFSAERPKGSFSTLEIQRTEQGDSAMYLCASSLEGVGYTFGSGTRLTVV.

CDR3 nucleotides: TGCAGCGTGCCCTCCACTAGCGGGAGATACAATGAGCAGTTCTTC. Encoded protein: CSVPSTSGRYNEQFF. The rearrangement joins TRBV29-1 to TRBJ2-1; 11 nucleotides match TRBD2. There are 15 residues in the CDR3. The V and J ends lost 6 bases and 4 bases, in that order; junction bases with no gene match: 8. The germline V gene encodes CDR1 SQVTM and CDR2 ANQGSEA.

The chain uses TRBV18 and TRBJ1-1; 7 bases fit TRBD1. Trimming took 3 bases from V and 1 from J; bases not matched to a gene: 2. The germline V gene encodes CDR1 KGHSH and CDR2 LQKENI. This CDR3 is built from 14 residues. Here the CDR3 DNA reads TGTGCCAGCTCACCGGGACAGCCGAACACTGAAGCTTTCTTT. Its protein product is CASSPGQPNTEAFF.

On this clone: An end of the junction does not agree with germline; a read error may underlie this. J is TRBJ1-1 and V is TRBV25-1; possible D gene TRBD1, 5 bases. This CDR3 region has 12 residues. CDR1 MGHDK and CDR2 SYGVNS come from the germline V gene. Here the CDR3 reads CASRVGGTEAFF. The DNA of the CDR3 is TGTGCGAGCAGGGTGGGGGGCACTGAAGCTTTCTTT.

The chain combines TRBV6-5 with TRBJ2-1; 7 nucleotides agree with TRBD1. The CDR3 has 15 amino acids. Trimming cost V 5 bases and J 6 bases; bases outside gene matches: 10. The germline CDR1 and CDR2 sequences are MNHEY and SVGAGI. The CDR3 loop is CASSRQGGGFNEQFF. The DNA of the CDR3 is TGTGCCAGCAGTAGACAGGGTGGGGGCTTCAATGAGCAGTTCTTC.